This TCR beta chain originates from a study of cytomegalovirus exposure and HLA in healthy donors. Study as a whole: The use of the same platform for the 90 to 150 validation repertoires and the approximately 690 first-cohort repertoires was reported by a later analysis. Study-wide results and limits: Subsequent analysis found a tendency for first-cohort TCR clusters to co-occur within the 100 to 150 validation repertoires. In vitro work confirmed that three CMV-associated chains recognize CMV antigens. Cytomegalovirus status was reportedly diagnosed by the classifier with high sensitivity and specificity.

V lost 5 bases to trimming and J lost 4 bases, with 12 bases between them. CDR1 is SGHVS and CDR2 is FQNEAQ in the germline V gene. The CDR3 is made up of 13 amino acids. Clones were sequenced by immunoSEQ multiplex PCR, and TCRdb holds only the in-frame ones, with some missing. The sample yields 20,000 to 25,000 clones, 97% seen once. As to this clone: Its antigen remains unknown.

This clonotype was obtained from a man in his thirties or forties in good health and CMV-seropositive. V and J are TRBV7-8 and TRBJ2-7, with D perhaps TRBD1 (5 bases). The source material was PBMCs. The CDR3 is CASSLRQSYEQYF. CDR3 DNA sequence: TGTGCCAGCAGCCTCCGACAGTCTTACGAGCAGTACTTC. The full variable domain, with the rest looked up from reference TRBV7-8 and TRBJ2-7, is GAGVSQSPRYKVAKRGQDVALRCDPISGHVSLFWYQQALGQGPEFLTYFQNEAQLDKSGLPSDRFFAERPEGSVSTLKIQRTQQEDSAVYLCASSLRQSYEQYFGPGTRLTVT.